This entry concerns a single T cell receptor beta chain. The target of this receptor is not known. No base-level quality is on record; no much larger clone is a single base apart. TCRbeta CDR3 regions were amplified from genomic DNA using the immunoSEQ Assay, a bias-controlled multiplex PCR. The study's processing was this. Nucleated cell counts per sample were estimated from amplification of reference gene primers within the assay. To quantify the absolute abundance of each unique TCRbeta CDR3 rearrangement, sequence reads were collapsed and filtered. Productive Simpson clonality was computed per sample as the square root of Simpson's diversity index over productive rearrangements. TCRdb took over this immuneACCESS table, retaining in-frame rearrangements with V and J assigned. Such tables are incomplete; in checked studies, under half of the missing clones stem from an unresolved V gene, and the remainder is unexplained. The DNA was the basis for D and trimming; V, J and clone size are from that table. This sample holds about 270,000 clones; 83% were observed only once. The ten largest make up approximately 9% of the sample.

The sample comes from a study of blood T cell repertoires in COVID-19 (dated by TCRdb to about 2020). Regarding the complete study: Collaborator samples came from the United States, Italy and Spain and covered acute and convalescent phases of COVID-19. Deeply sampled blood TCRbeta repertoires from subjects exposed to, actively infected with, or recovered from COVID-19 were included in the dataset. The repertoires were released in a freely available public database intended as a resource for research on the immune response to SARS-CoV-2. A de-identified subject ID, COVID-19 status, age in years and sex were almost always included in the sample metadata. The prospective study material was composed of cDNA or gDNA derived from T cells, B-cell-depleted T cells, or PBMCs. HLA class I and class II types, where available, came from metadata supplied by the sample provider rather than from assay-based typing. Samples came from the ongoing ImmuneRACE study (first 160 participants) plus 1,254 subjects from 6 global collaborators. The study at large found these results: The quantity of clinical and demographic metadata differed by source and by participant and was supplied without curation.

Another Seattle source contributed samples from volunteer blood donors who had recovered from COVID-19. Collaborating institutions collected whole blood in K2EDTA tubes following their own protocols. Collaborator samples were shipped for TCRbeta analysis as frozen whole blood, isolated PBMCs, or DNA extracted from either sample type. The CDR3 sequence holds 13 residues, the cysteine and phenylalanine included. Just CDR3 DNA is preserved here, 39 bases in frame from base 1. A distance of 9 bases separates the germline ends of V and J, which lose 2 bases and 4 bases respectively. The germline V gene (reference sequence) provides CDR1 LGHDT and CDR2 YNNKEL.

The material sequenced was peripheral blood. The receptor comes from a woman between 45 and 60 years old who had recovered from COVID-19. The chain couples TRBV3-1 (or the pseudogene TRBV3-2) to TRBJ2-7, and possibly TRBD2, on 6 matching bases. The CDR3 corresponds to CASSQTGSYEQYF. The nucleotide sequence is given as TGTGCCAGCAGCCAAACCGGGAGTTACGAGCAGTACTTC.